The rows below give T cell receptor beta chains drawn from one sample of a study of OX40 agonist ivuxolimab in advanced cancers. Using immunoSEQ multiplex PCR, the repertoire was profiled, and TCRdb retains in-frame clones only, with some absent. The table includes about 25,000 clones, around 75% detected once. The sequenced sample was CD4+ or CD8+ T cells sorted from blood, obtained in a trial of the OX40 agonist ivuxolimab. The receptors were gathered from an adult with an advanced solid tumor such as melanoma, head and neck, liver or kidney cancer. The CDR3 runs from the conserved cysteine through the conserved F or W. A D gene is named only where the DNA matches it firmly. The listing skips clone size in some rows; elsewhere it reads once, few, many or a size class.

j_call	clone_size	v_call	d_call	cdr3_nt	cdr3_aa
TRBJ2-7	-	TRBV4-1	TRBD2	TGCGCCAGCAGCCGAGCGGGAGATACCTACGAGCAGTACTTC	CASSRAGDTYEQYF
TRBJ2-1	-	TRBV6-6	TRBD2	TGTGCCAGCACTTTGGCGGGAGGCTACAATGAGCAGTTCTTC	CASTLAGGYNEQFF
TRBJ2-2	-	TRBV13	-	TGTGCCAGCAGCTCGATGGGCGGGGAGCTGTTTTTT	CASSSMGGELFF
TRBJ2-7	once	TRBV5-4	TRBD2	TGTGCCAGCCCCCTTGAGTCCAGGGCCCCACAGCGGGACCCCTCCTACGAGCAGTACTTC	CASPLESRAPQRDPSYEQYF
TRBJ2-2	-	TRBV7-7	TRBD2	TGTGCTAGCAGCCTTCGGGGACTAGCGGGAGACCACACCGGGGAGCTGTTTTTT	CASSLRGLAGDHTGELFF
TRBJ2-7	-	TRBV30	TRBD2	TGTGCCTGGAGTCCTGGGACTAGCTGGGGAGCCGAGCAGTACTTC	CAWSPGTSWGAEQYF
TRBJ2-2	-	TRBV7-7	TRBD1	TGTGCTAGCAGCTTAGGAGAGACAGGGAAGGACACCGGGGAGCTGTTTTTT	CASSLGETGKDTGELFF
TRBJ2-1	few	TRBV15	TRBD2	TGTGCCACCCGGGGGACTAGCTCCTACAATGAGCAGTTCTTC	CATRGTSSYNEQFF
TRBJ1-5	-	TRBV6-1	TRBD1	TGTGCCAGCAGTTGGACAGGGGGTGTTCAGCCCCAGCATTTT	CASSWTGGVQPQHF
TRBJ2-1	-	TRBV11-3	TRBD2	TGTGCCAGCAGCGAAGACGTCGGACTAGCGGACCACAATGAGCAGTTCTTC	CASSEDVGLADHNEQFF
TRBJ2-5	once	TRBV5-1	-	TGCGCCAGCAGCTTGTGGACCAGTTTTGAAGAGACCCAGTACTTC	CASSLWTSFEETQYF
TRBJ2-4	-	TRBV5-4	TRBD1	TGTGCCAGCAGCTTACCGTCCGGACAGGGTGTAAACATTCAGTACTTC	CASSLPSGQGVNIQYF
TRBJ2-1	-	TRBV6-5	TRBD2	TGTGCCAGCAGTCGACTAGCGGGGGAATACAATGAGCAGTTCTTC	CASSRLAGEYNEQFF
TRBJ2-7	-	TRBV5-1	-	TGCGCCAGCAGCTTGGGGTACGAGCAGTACTTC	CASSLGYEQYF